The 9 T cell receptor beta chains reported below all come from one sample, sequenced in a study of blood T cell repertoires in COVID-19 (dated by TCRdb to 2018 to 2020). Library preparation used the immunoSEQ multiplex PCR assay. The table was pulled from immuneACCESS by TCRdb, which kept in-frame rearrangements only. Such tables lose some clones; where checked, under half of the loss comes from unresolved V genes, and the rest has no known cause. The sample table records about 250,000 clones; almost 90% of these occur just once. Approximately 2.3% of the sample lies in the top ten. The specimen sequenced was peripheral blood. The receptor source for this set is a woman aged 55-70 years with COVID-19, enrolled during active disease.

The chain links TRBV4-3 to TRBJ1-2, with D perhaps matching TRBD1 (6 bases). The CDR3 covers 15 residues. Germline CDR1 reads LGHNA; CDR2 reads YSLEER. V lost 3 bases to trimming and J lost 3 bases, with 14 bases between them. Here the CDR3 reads CASSQNRGGDYGYTF. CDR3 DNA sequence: TGCGCCAGCAGCCAGAATAGGGGGGGCGACTATGGCTACACCTTC.

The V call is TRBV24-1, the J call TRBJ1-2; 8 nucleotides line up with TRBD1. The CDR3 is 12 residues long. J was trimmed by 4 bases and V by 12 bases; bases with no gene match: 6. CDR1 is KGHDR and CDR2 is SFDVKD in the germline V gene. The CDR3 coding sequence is TGTGCCTCAAGACAGGGGCGCTATGGCTACACCTTC. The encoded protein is CASRQGRYGYTF.

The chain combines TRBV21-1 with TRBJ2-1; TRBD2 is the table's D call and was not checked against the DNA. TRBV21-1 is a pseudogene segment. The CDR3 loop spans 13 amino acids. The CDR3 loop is CASSKGGGDEQFF. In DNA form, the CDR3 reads TGTGCCAGCAGCAAAGGCGGGGGCGATGAGCAGTTCTTC.

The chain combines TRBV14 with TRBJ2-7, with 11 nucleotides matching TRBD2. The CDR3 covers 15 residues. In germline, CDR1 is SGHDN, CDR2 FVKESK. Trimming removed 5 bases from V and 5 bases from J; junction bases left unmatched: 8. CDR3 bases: TGTGCCAGCAGCGAGAAGGGACTAGCGGTGAACGAGCAGTACTTC. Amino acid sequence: CASSEKGLAVNEQYF.

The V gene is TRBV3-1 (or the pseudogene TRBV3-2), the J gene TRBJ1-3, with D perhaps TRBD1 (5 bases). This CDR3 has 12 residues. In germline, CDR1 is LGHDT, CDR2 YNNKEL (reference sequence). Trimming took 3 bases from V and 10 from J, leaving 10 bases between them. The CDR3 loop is CASSQTEKTIYF. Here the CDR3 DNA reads TGTGCCAGCAGCCAGACAGAGAAAACCATATATTTT.

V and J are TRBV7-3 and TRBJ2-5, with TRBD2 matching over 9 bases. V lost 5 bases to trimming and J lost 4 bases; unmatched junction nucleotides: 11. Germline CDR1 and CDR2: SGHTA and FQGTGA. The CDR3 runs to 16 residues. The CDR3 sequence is CASSPTGRGGLETQYF. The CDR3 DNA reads TGTGCCAGCAGCCCCACTGGGCGGGGGGGCCTAGAGACCCAGTACTTC.

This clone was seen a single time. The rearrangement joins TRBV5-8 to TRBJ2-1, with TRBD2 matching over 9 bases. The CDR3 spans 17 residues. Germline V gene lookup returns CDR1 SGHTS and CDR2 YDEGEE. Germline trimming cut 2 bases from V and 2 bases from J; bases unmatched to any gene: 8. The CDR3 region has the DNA TGTGCCAGCAGCTTAAGGAGAGCGGGGGGAACCTACAATGAGCAGTTCTTC. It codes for CASSLRRAGGTYNEQFF.

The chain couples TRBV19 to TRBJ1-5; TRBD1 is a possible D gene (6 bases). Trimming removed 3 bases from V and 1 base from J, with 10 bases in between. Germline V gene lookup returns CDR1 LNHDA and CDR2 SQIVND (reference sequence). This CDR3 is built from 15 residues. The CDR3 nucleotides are TGTGCCAGTAGTATCCCAGGGGTCAGCAATCAGCCCCAGCATTTT. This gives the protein CASSIPGVSNQPQHF.

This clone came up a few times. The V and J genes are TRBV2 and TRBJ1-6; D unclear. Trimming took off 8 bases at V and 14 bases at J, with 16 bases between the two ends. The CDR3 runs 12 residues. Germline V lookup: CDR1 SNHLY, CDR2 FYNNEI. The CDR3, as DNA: TGTGCCAGCTCCCCGGAAACAGTCGCCCTCCACTTT. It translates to CASSPETVALHF. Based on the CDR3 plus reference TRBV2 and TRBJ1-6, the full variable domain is EPEVTQTPSHQVTQMGQEVILRCVPISNHLYFYWYRQILGQKVEFLVSFYNNEISEKSEIFDDQFSVERPDGSNFTLKIRSTKLEDSAMYFCASSPETVALHFGNGTRLTVT.